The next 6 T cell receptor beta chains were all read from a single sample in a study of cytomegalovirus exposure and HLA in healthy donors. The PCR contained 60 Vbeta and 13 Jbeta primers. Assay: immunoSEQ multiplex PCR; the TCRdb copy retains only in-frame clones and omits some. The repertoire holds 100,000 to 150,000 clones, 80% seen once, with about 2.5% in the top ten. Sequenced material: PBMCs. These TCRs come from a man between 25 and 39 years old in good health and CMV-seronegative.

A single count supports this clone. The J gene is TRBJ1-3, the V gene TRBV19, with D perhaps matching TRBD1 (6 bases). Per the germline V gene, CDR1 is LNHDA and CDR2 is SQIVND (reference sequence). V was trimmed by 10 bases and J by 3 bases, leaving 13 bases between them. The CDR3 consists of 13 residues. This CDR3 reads CATLQGNGNTIYF. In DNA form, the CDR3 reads TGTGCCACCTTGCAGGGGAATGGAAACACCATATATTTT.

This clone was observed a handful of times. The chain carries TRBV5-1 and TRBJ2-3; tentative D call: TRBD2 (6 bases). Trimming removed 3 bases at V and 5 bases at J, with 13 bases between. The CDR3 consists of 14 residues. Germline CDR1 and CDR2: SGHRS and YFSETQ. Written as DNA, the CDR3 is TGCGCCAGCAGCTCTAACCAGGGAGGAGATACGCAGTATTTT. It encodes CASSSNQGGDTQYF.

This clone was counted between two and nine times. For the CDR3, the DNA is TGCGCCAGCAGCTCAGGGACTTCAAATGAGCAGTTCTTC. This codes for CASSSGTSNEQFF. This rearrangement joins TRBV5-1 to TRBJ2-1, with TRBD2 as a possible D gene (6 bases). Germline assignment: CDR1 SGHRS and CDR2 YFSETQ. The CDR3 runs to 13 residues. V was clipped by 3 bases and J by 7 bases, with 11 bases between them.

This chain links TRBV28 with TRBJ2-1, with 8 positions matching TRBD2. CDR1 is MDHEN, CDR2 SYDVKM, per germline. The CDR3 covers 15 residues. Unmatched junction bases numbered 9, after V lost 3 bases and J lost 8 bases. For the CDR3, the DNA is TGTGCCAGCAGTTTTGTGGGACTAGAGGTTGATGAGCAGTTCTTC. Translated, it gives CASSFVGLEVDEQFF.

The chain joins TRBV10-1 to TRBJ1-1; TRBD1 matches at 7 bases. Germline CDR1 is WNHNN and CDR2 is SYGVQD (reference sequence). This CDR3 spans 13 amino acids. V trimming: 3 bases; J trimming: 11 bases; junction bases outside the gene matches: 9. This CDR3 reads CASSEQGTRPAFF. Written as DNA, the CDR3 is TGCGCCAGCAGTGAACAGGGGACGCGCCCCGCTTTCTTT.

The CDR3 DNA sequence: TGTGCCACCACGGACAATGAGCAGTTCTTC. Translation gives CATTDNEQFF. The chain uses TRBV2 and TRBJ2-1; D gene uncertain. CDR3 length: 10 amino acids. The germline V and J ends were trimmed by 10 bases and 5 bases, with 6 bases remaining between them. Per the germline V gene, CDR1 is SNHLY and CDR2 is FYNNEI.